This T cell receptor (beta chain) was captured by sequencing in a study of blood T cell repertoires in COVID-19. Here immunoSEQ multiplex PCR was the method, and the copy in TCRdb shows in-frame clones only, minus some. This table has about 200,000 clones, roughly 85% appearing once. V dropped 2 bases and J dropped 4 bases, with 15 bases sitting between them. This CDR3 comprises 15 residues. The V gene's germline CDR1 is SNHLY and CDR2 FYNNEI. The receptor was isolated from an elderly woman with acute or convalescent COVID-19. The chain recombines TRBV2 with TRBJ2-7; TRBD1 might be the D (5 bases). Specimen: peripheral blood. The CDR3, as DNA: TGTGCCAGCAGTGAACTGACAGCCCCTCGTTACGAGCAGTACTTC. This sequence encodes CASSELTAPRYEQYF.